The 2 T cell receptor beta chains in this list originate from one sample, sequenced in a study of cytomegalovirus exposure and HLA in healthy donors. PCR was performed using 60 Vbeta and 13 Jbeta primers. Profiling relied on immunoSEQ multiplex PCR, and the TCRdb table lists in-frame clones only, not all of them. The record lists about 48,000 clones, of which the ten most abundant hold roughly 6.1%. The specimen was PBMCs. These receptors came from a male donor in good health and CMV-seropositive.

The J gene is TRBJ2-1, the V gene TRBV4-1, with D possibly TRBD2 on 6 matching bases. Germline CDR1 and CDR2: MGHRA and YSYEKL. The CDR3 totals 16 residues. V was pared by 5 bases and J by 7 bases, with 21 bases between. The CDR3 loop reads CASSTQGLLVTNEQFF. In DNA form, the CDR3 reads TGCGCCAGCAGCACCCAGGGACTCCTGGTCACGAATGAGCAGTTCTTC.

The chain has TRBV4-1 and TRBJ2-7; TRBD2 might be the D (5 bases). Germline assignment: CDR1 MGHRA and CDR2 YSYEKL. The CDR3 totals 12 residues. V was pared by 3 bases and J by 5 bases, with 8 bases between. This chain's CDR3 is CASSHNSDEQYF. CDR3 nucleotide sequence: TGCGCCAGCAGCCATAATAGCGACGAGCAGTACTTC.